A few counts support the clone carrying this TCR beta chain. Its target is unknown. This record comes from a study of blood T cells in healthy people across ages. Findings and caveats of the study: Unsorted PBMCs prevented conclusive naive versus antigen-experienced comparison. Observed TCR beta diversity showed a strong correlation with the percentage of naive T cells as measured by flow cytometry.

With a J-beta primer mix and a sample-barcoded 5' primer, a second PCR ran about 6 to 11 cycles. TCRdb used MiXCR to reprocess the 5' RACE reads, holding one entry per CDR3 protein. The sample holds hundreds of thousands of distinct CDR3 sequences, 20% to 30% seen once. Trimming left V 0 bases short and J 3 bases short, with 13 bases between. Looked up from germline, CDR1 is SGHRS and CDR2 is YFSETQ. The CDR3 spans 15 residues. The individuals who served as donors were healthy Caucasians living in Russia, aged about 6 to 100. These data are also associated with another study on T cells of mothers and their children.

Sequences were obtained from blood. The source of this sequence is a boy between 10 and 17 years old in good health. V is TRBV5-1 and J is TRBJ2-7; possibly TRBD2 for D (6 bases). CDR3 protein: CASSLDGGTDYEQYF. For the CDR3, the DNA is TGCGCCAGCAGCTTGGATGGCGGGACGGACTACGAGCAGTACTTC. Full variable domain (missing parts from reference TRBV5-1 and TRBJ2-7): KAGVTQTPRYLIKTRGQQVTLSCSPISGHRSVSWYQQTPGQGLQFLFEYFSETQRNKGNFPGRFSGRQFSNSRSEMNVSTLELGDSALYLCASSLDGGTDYEQYFGPGTRLTVT.